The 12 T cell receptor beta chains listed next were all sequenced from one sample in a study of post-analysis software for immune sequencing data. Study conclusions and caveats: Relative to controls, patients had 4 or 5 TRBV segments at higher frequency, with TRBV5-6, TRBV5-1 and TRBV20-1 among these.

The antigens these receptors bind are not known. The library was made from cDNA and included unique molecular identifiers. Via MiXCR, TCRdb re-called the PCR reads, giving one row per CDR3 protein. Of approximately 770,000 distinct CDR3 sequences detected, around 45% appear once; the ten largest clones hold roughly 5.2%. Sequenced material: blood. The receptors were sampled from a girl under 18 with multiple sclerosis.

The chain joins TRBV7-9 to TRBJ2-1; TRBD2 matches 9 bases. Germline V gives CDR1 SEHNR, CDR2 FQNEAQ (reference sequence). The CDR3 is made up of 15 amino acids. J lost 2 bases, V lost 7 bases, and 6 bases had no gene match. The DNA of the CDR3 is TGTGCCAGCACCGTGACTAGCGGAGCCTACAATGAGCAGTTCTTC. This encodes CASTVTSGAYNEQFF.

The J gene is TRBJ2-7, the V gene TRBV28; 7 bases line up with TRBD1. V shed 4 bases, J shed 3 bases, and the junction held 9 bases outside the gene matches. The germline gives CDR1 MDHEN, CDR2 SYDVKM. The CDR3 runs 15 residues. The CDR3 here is CASSSSGTVDYEQYF. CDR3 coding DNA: TGTGCCAGCAGTTCCTCCGGGACAGTCGACTACGAGCAGTACTTC.

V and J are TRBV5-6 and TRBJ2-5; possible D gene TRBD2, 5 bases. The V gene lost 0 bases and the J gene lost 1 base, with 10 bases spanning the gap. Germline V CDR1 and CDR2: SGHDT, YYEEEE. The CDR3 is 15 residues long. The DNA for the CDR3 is TGTGCCAGCAGCTTGGCCGTAGGAGGCCAAGAGACCCAGTACTTC. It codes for CASSLAVGGQETQYF.

Written as DNA, the CDR3 is TGTGCCAGCAGCCCCTTTCCTGGGACGCACTACGAGCAGTACTTC. It yields the protein CASSPFPGTHYEQYF. The chain links TRBV3-1 to TRBJ2-7; D assignment may be TRBD1 or TRBD2 (5 bases each). V was pared by 4 bases and J by 3 bases, with 16 bases between. The germline gives CDR1 LGHDT, CDR2 YNNKEL (reference sequence). This CDR3 is built from 15 residues.

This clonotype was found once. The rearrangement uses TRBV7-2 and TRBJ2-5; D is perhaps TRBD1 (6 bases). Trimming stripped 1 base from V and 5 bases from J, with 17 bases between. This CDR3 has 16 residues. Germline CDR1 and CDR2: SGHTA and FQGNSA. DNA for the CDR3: TGTGCCAGCAGCTTAGGCTCCCCGGGACACGGGGAGACCCAGTACTTC. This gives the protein CASSLGSPGHGETQYF.

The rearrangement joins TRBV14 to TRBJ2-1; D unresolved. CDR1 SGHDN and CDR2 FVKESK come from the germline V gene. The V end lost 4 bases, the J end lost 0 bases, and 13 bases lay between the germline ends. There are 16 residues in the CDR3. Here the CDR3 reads CASSRRVGTSYNEQFF. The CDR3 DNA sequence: TGTGCCAGCAGCCGACGGGTGGGAACCTCCTACAATGAGCAGTTCTTC.

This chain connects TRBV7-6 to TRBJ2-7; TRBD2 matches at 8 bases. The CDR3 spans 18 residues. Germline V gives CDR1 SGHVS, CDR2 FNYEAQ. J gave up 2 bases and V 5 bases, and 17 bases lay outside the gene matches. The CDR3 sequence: CASSRSGLAGLGAYEQYF. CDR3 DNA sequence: TGTGCCAGCAGCCGGTCCGGGCTAGCGGGCCTCGGGGCCTACGAGCAGTACTTC.

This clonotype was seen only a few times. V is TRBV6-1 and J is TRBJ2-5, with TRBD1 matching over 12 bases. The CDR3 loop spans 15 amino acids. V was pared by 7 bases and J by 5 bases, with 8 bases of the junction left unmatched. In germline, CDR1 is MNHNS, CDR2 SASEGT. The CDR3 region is CASTHGTGGGETQYF. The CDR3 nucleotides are TGTGCCAGCACTCATGGGACAGGGGGCGGCGAGACCCAGTACTTC.

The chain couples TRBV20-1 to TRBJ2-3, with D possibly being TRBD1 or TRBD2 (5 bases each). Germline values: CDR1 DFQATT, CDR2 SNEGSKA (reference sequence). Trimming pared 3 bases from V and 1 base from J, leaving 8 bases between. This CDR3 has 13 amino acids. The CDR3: CSASRDGTDTQYF. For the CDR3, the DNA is TGCAGTGCTAGCCGGGACGGCACAGATACGCAGTATTTT.

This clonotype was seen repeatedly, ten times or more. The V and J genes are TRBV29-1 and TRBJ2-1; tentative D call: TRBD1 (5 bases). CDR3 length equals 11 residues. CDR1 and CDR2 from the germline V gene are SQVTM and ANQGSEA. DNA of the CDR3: TGCACCGTGGAAAAGGGGAATGAGCAGTTCTTC. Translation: CTVEKGNEQFF.

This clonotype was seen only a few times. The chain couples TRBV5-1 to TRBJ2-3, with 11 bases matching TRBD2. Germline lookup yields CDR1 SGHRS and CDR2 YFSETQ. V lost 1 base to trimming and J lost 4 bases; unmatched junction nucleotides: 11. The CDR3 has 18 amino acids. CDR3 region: CASSLPQASGRISDTQYF. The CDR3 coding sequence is TGCGCCAGCAGCTTGCCCCAGGCTAGCGGGAGGATTTCAGATACGCAGTATTTT.

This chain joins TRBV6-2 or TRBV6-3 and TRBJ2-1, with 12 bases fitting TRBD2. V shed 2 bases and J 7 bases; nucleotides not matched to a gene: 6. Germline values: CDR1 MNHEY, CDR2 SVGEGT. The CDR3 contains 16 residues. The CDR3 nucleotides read TGTGCCAGCAGTTACGTCGGACTAGCGGGAAGGAATGAGCAGTTCTTC. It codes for CASSYVGLAGRNEQFF.